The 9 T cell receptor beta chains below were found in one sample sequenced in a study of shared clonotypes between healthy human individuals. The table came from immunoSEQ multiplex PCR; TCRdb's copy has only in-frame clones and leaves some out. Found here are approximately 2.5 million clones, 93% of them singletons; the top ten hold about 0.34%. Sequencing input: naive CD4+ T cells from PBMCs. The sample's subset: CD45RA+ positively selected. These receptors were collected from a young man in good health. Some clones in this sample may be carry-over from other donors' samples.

The CDR3: CASSVVMNTEAFF. The CDR3 bases are TGTGCCAGCAGCGTAGTGATGAACACTGAAGCTTTCTTT. The V and J genes are TRBV9 and TRBJ1-1; no definite D call. The V gene lost 0 bases and the J gene lost 0 bases, with 3 bases spanning the gap. Germline CDR1 and CDR2: SGDLS and YYNGEE. This CDR3 has 13 residues.

CDR3 sequence (DNA): TGTGCCAGCAGCCTAGGACCGAGTCGCTCCTACAATGAGCAGTTCTTC. Its protein product is CASSLGPSRSYNEQFF. The chain employs TRBV11-3 and TRBJ2-1; D gene unclear. CDR1 and CDR2 (germline): SGHNT, YENEEA. This CDR3 contains 16 residues. Between the trimmed V and J ends, which lost 5 bases and 0 bases, there was a span of 14 bases.

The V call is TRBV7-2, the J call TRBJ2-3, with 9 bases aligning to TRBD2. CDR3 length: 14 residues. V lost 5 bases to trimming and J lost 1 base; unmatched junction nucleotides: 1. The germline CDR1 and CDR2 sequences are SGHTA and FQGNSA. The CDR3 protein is CASSASGGTDTQYF. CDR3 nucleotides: TGTGCCAGCAGCGCTAGCGGGGGCACAGATACGCAGTATTTT.

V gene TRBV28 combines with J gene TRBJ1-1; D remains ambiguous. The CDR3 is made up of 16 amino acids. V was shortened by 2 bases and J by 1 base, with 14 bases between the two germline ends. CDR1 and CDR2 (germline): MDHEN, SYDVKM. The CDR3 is CASSLAGLASNTEAFF. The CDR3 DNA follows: TGTGCCAGCAGTTTAGCGGGCCTCGCTTCGAACACTGAAGCTTTCTTT.

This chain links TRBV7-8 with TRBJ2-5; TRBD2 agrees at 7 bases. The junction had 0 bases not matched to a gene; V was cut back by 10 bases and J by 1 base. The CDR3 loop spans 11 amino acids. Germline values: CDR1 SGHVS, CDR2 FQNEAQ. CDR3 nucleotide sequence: TGTGCCACGGGGGGCCAAGAGACCCAGTACTTC. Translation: CATGGQETQYF.

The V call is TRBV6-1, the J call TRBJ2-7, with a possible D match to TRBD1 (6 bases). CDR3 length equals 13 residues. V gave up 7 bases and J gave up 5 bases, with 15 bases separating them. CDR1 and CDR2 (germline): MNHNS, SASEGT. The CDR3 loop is CASTWGRFNEQYF. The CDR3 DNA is TGTGCCAGCACCTGGGGGCGCTTCAACGAGCAGTACTTC.

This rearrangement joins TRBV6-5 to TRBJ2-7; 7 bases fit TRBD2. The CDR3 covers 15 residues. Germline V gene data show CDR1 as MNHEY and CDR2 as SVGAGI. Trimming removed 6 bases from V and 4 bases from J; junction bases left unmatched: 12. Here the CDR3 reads CASSPRAGFAYEQYF. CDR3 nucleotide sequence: TGTGCCAGCAGCCCACGAGCGGGATTTGCGTACGAGCAGTACTTC.

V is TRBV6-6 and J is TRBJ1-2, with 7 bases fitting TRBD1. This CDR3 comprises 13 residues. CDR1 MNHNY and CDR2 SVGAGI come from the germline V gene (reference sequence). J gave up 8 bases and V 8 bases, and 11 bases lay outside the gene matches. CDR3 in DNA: TGTGCCAGCGGTCCGGGCAGGGGGGCGGGCTACACCTTC. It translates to CASGPGRGAGYTF.

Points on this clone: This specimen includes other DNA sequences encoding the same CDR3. CDR3 loop: CSVAGDYEQYF. CDR3 DNA sequence: TGCAGCGTTGCCGGGGACTACGAGCAGTACTTC. This chain connects TRBV29-1 to TRBJ2-7, with a weak D call TRBD2 (5 bases). Per the germline V gene, CDR1 is SQVTM and CDR2 is ANQGSEA. The germline V and J ends were trimmed by 4 bases and 3 bases, with 7 bases remaining between them. The CDR3 totals 11 residues.